Listed here are 26 T cell receptor beta chains from one sample, sequenced in a study of shared clonotypes between healthy human individuals. The assay was immunoSEQ multiplex PCR, and TCRdb's table has in-frame clones only and misses some. The sample includes around 1.1 million clones, 70% to 80% of them seen just once. The sequenced material came from memory CD4+ T cells from PBMCs. The subset denotes: CD45RA-negative fraction. The receptors stem from a man younger than 30 in good health. Some clones in this sample may be carry-over from other donors' samples.

This chain joins TRBV5-1 and TRBJ2-1, with a possible D match to TRBD1 (6 bases). Trimming shortened V by 5 bases and J by 7 bases, and 10 bases separated the two germline ends. The CDR3 has 12 amino acids. Germline CDR1 and CDR2: SGHRS and YFSETQ. CDR3 nucleotide sequence: TGCGCCAGCAGGCCTCAGGGGAATGAGCAGTTCTTC. Translating gives CASRPQGNEQFF.

The chain joins TRBV5-1 to TRBJ2-2; 11 bases line up with TRBD2. V dropped 6 bases and J dropped 7; count of bases not matched to a gene: 5. CDR3 length: 14 residues. The V gene's germline CDR1 is SGHRS and CDR2 YFSETQ. For the CDR3, the DNA is TGCGCCAGCAAGCGGCTAGCGGGAGGCGGGGAGCTGTTTTTT. It is translated as CASKRLAGGGELFF.

V gene TRBV5-1 combines with J gene TRBJ2-1; TRBD2 aligns across 9 bases. Trimming took 0 bases from V and 7 from J; bases not matched to a gene: 2. Germline V gene sequence: CDR1 SGHRS, CDR2 YFSETQ. This CDR3 spans 14 amino acids. CDR3 bases: TGCGCCAGCAGCTTGGGGCGGGAGGGAAATGAGCAGTTCTTC. This sequence encodes CASSLGREGNEQFF.

This clone is a singleton in its sample. This chain connects TRBV7-3 to TRBJ1-4; no clear D gene. The CDR3 is made up of 13 amino acids. Germline values: CDR1 SGHTA, CDR2 FQGTGA. V dropped 4 bases and J dropped 6 bases, with 9 bases sitting between them. The DNA of the CDR3 is TGTGCCAGCAGCTCTGGGCGGGATGAAAAACTGTTTTTT. This codes for CASSSGRDEKLFF.

This clone was found a few times. The chain uses TRBV19 and TRBJ1-1; no reliable D call. The CDR3 contains 14 residues. The V end lost 3 bases, the J end lost 3 bases, and 11 bases lay between the germline ends. Looked up from germline, CDR1 is LNHDA and CDR2 is SQIVND (reference sequence). The CDR3: CASSMPAKYTEAFF. The CDR3 bases are TGTGCCAGTAGTATGCCAGCCAAGTACACTGAAGCTTTCTTT.

The rearrangement uses TRBV18 and TRBJ1-3; no definite D call. Germline values: CDR1 KGHSH, CDR2 LQKENI. Deletions cut 5 bases from V and 1 base from J, with 18 bases between. This CDR3 comprises 17 residues. CDR3 sequence (DNA): TGTGCCAGCTCAATAGCGATACGGGGAAAGTCTGGAAACACCATATATTTT. Its protein product is CASSIAIRGKSGNTIYF.

This clone was recorded many times. V usage is TRBV28 and J usage is TRBJ2-1; a weak D match, TRBD1 (5 bases). The ends were cut back, 7 bases at V and 5 bases at J, with 15 bases in the middle. Per the germline V gene, CDR1 is MDHEN and CDR2 is SYDVKM. The CDR3 length is 14 residues. Here the CDR3 DNA reads TGTGCCAGCATCCAGTCAGGGCTTAACAATGAGCAGTTCTTC. Protein sequence: CASIQSGLNNEQFF.

This clone was recorded a few times. V and J are TRBV7-2 and TRBJ1-2; D remains ambiguous. The germline V gene encodes CDR1 SGHTA and CDR2 FQGNSA. This CDR3 spans 13 amino acids. V lost 1 base and J 3 bases, leaving 6 bases between the germline ends. CDR3 nucleotide sequence: TGTGCCAGCAGCTTAGAAGCGGACTATGGCTACACCTTC. Translation gives CASSLEADYGYTF. The full variable domain, completed using reference TRBV7-2 and TRBJ1-2, is GAGVSQSPSNKVTEKGKDVELRCDPISGHTALYWYRQSLGQGLEFLIYFQGNSAPDKSGLPSDRFSAERTGGSVSTLTIQRTQQEDSAVYLCASSLEADYGYTFGSGTRLTVV.

The J gene is TRBJ1-3, the V gene TRBV2, with D unresolved. This CDR3 is 16 amino acids long. Trimming left V 7 bases short and J 0 bases short, with 16 bases between. CDR1 SNHLY and CDR2 FYNNEI come from the germline V gene. The CDR3 bases are TGTGCCAGCACCGGCGGACTTTCGAGCTCTGGAAACACCATATATTTT. Translated: CASTGGLSSSGNTIYF.

V gene TRBV7-9 combines with J gene TRBJ1-2; TRBD1 might be the D (6 bases). V shed 5 bases and J shed 2 bases, with 15 bases lying between them. The CDR3 length is 15 residues. CDR1 and CDR2 (germline): SEHNR, FQNEAQ (reference sequence). The CDR3 DNA sequence: TGTGCCAGCAGCCCAGGAGGAGGGGGAAACTATGGCTACACCTTC. Its translation is CASSPGGGGNYGYTF.

This clone showed up just a few times. One end of the junction varies from germline; a read error may be responsible. This chain joins TRBV6-1 and TRBJ2-5; perhaps D is TRBD1 or TRBD2 (5 bases each). The length of the CDR3 is 13 residues. Germline CDR1 and CDR2: MNHNS and SASEGT. The CDR3 bases are TGTGCCGGCAGGGACGCGGCCCAAGAGACCCAGTACTTC. This gives the protein CAGRDAAQETQYF.

The chain links TRBV7-9 to TRBJ2-5; perhaps TRBD1 as D (5 bases). Germline loops: CDR1 SEHNR, CDR2 FQNEAQ (reference sequence). Deletions cut 8 bases from V and 12 bases from J, with 31 bases between. This CDR3 spans 16 amino acids. CDR3 DNA: TGTGCCAGCCCCCAAGGGGCCCTGGGCGAGCTGTCCCCTGAGTACTTC. This translates into CASPQGALGELSPEYF.

The sample holds a few counts of this clone. The chain carries TRBV5-5 and TRBJ1-4, with D maybe TRBD1 (6 bases). Germline V gene lookup returns CDR1 SGHKS and CDR2 YYEKEE (reference sequence). Trimming stripped 2 bases from V and 5 bases from J, with 13 bases between. The CDR3 extends over 15 amino acids. The CDR3 loop reads CASSFRDKNNEKLFF. The CDR3 coding sequence is TGTGCCAGCAGCTTCCGGGACAAGAACAATGAAAAACTGTTTTTT.

The V gene is TRBV21-1, the J gene TRBJ1-2. TRBV21-1 is recorded as a pseudogene. The CDR3 covers 17 residues. CDR3 loop: CASRLRYVGTEENGYTF. The CDR3 DNA is TGTGCCAGCAGGCTTAGGTATGTCGGGACGGAAGAAAATGGCTACACCTTC.

About this clone: This specimen includes other DNA sequences encoding the same CDR3. V and J are TRBV2 and TRBJ2-7, with 8 positions matching TRBD1. The CDR3 contains 12 residues. Germline-derived CDR1 and CDR2 are SNHLY and FYNNEI. V lost 6 bases, J lost 4 bases, and 2 bases stayed unmatched. Written as DNA, the CDR3 is TGTGCCAGCAGGGACAGGGCTTACGAGCAGTACTTC. Translation gives CASRDRAYEQYF. Full variable domain (rest looked up from reference TRBV2 and TRBJ2-7): EPEVTQTPSHQVTQMGQEVILRCVPISNHLYFYWYRQILGQKVEFLVSFYNNEISEKSEIFDDQFSVERPDGSNFTLKIRSTKLEDSAMYFCASRDRAYEQYFGPGTRLTVT.

The V and J genes are TRBV28 and TRBJ2-7; 9 bases fit TRBD1. The CDR3 is made up of 15 amino acids. V was clipped by 7 bases and J by 3 bases; unmatched bases: 10. CDR1 and CDR2 (germline): MDHEN, SYDVKM. The CDR3 sequence is CASTPARTGVYEQYF. The CDR3 DNA follows: TGTGCCAGCACCCCCGCGAGGACAGGGGTCTACGAGCAGTACTTC.

The CDR3 here is CASSAGQGGNQPQHF. The CDR3 DNA is TGTGCCAGCAGTGCGGGACAGGGCGGTAATCAGCCCCAGCATTTT. This sequence joins TRBV6-1 and TRBJ1-5, with 9 bases aligning to TRBD1. The germline CDR1 and CDR2 sequences are MNHNS and SASEGT. The CDR3 is 15 residues long. Unmatched junction bases numbered 5, after V lost 4 bases and J lost 4 bases.

The chain combines TRBV5-4 with TRBJ1-1; weak D call: TRBD1 (6 bases). Germline V lookup: CDR1 SGHNT, CDR2 YYREEE (reference sequence). The CDR3 sequence is 13 residues long. Trimming left V 3 bases short and J 3 bases short, with 9 bases between. Here the CDR3 reads CASSSGTYTEAFF. The CDR3 nucleotides are TGTGCCAGCAGCTCGGGGACATACACTGAAGCTTTCTTT.

To note about this clone: This may stem from a read error, because a much larger clone lies one nucleotide away. Other nucleotide sequences from this sample produce the same CDR3. CDR3 in DNA: TGTGCCAGCAGTCTCGGGACAGGGCGGGAGCAGTACTTC. Translated: CASSLGTGREQYF. The V call is TRBV28, the J call TRBJ2-7; the match to TRBD1 covers 9 bases. V shed 5 bases, J shed 7 bases, and the junction held 6 bases outside the gene matches. CDR1 and CDR2 from the germline V gene are MDHEN and SYDVKM. The length of the CDR3 is 13 residues.

This clone has only one observation. The V gene is TRBV5-1, the J gene TRBJ2-1; 10 bases map to TRBD1. The V gene end was trimmed by 4 bases and the J gene end by 7 bases; junction bases not matched to a gene: 5. Per germline, CDR1 SGHRS and CDR2 YFSETQ. The length of the CDR3 is 14 residues. The CDR3 nucleotides are TGCGCCAGCAGCGGGACAGGGGAGTCGAATGAGCAGTTCTTC. Translating gives CASSGTGESNEQFF.

The chain is built from TRBV10-1 and TRBJ2-3; TRBD1 might be the D (6 bases). CDR1 WNHNN and CDR2 SYGVQD come from the germline V gene (reference sequence). There are 14 residues in the CDR3. V dropped 2 bases and J dropped 4 bases, with 10 bases sitting between them. The CDR3 spells CASSEGPGADTQYF. The CDR3 region has the DNA TGCGCCAGCAGTGAGGGCCCAGGGGCAGATACGCAGTATTTT.

The chain employs TRBV11-3 and TRBJ2-7; D unresolved. V lost 5 bases and J lost 0, with 8 bases in between. Germline loops: CDR1 SGHNT, CDR2 YENEEA. The length of the CDR3 is 13 residues. The CDR3 bases are TGTGCCAGCAGCCAGATTAGCTCCTACGAGCAGTACTTC. It translates to CASSQISSYEQYF.

The chain has TRBV27 and TRBJ1-1; maybe TRBD1 (5 bases). Trimming removed 6 bases from V and 3 bases from J, with 20 bases in between. CDR3 length: 16 residues. Germline V gives CDR1 MNHEY, CDR2 SMNVEV (reference sequence). Here the CDR3 DNA reads TGTGCCAGCAGCCTAGTAGGGGTCTGGAAGGACACTGAAGCTTTCTTT. Translated: CASSLVGVWKDTEAFF.

V is TRBV7-9 and J is TRBJ2-2; 8 bases align to TRBD1. The V segment lost 1 base and the J segment 7 bases; nucleotides outside the gene matches: 8. This CDR3 comprises 16 residues. Germline CDR1 reads SEHNR; CDR2 reads FQNEAQ (reference sequence). The CDR3 DNA reads TGTGCCAGCAGCTTAGTCCAGGGGGCGTATGGCGGGGAGCTGTTTTTT. Protein sequence: CASSLVQGAYGGELFF.

This clone was observed many times. The chain recombines TRBV5-1 with TRBJ2-2; D gene ambiguous. The CDR3 consists of 15 residues. CDR1 and CDR2 from the germline V gene are SGHRS and YFSETQ. V lost 0 bases, J lost 4 bases, and 10 bases lay in between. In DNA, the CDR3 is TGCGCCAGCAGCTTGGGCAGAAGGGCCACCGGGGAGCTGTTTTTT. Translation: CASSLGRRATGELFF.

The CDR3 DNA sequence: TGTGCCAGTAGTGCGGACAGGTACAATGAGCAGTTCTTC. Its translation is CASSADRYNEQFF. The chain carries TRBV19 and TRBJ2-1, with 7 bases matching TRBD1. Trimming removed 5 bases from V and 4 bases from J; junction bases left unmatched: 2. Germline CDR1 reads LNHDA; CDR2 reads SQIVND (reference sequence). CDR3 size: 13 residues.